This TCR beta chain stems from a study of OX40 agonist ivuxolimab in advanced cancers. Regarding the complete study: Ivuxolimab, which targeted the costimulatory receptor OX40 (CD134), was an agonistic, fully human IgG2 monoclonal antibody. Intravenous ivuxolimab was administered to patients every 2 weeks at six dose levels: 0.01, 0.1, 0.3, 1.5, 3 and 10 mg/kg. Of the roughly 50 dose-escalation patients, hepatocellular carcinoma was present in about 20, melanoma in about 15, renal cell carcinoma in 9 and head and neck cancer in 9. The dose-escalation cohort was about 87% male with a mean age of around 62 years, ranging from roughly 20 to 80. Prior anti-PD-1, anti-PD-L1 or anti-CTLA-4 therapy was permitted, and checkpoint inhibitors had been received by 30% to 40% of dose-escalation patients. Partial responses occurred in three dose-escalation patients, of whom one had hepatocellular carcinoma and two had cutaneous melanoma. Peripheral TCRbeta sequencing aimed to test whether ivuxolimab altered TCR sequence diversity and caused clonal T-cell expansion. The monotherapy dose-escalation portion (N of about 52 patients) of the phase I ivuxolimab trial is reported in the paper. The paper as a whole reports these results and caveats: Low levels of normalized T-cell clonal expansion were also seen in some nonresponding patients. At doses from 0.1 to 3.0 mg/kg, clonal expansion was seen in both CD4+ and CD8+ blood T cells between baseline and week 6. Which antigens the clonally expanded peripheral T cells were specific for was not determined. After ivuxolimab, more expanded clones were found on average in CD8+ T cells than in CD4+ T cells. In partial responders in the 0.1-3.0 mg/kg groups, normalized peripheral clonal expansion was found to be among the lowest, especially among CD8+ T cells.

A remark on this clone: Its target antigen remains unknown. Per-base quality was not reported, and no clone a single base away is much larger than it.

V and J are trimmed by 2 bases and 5 bases, and the gene matches miss 6 bases of the junction. In the germline V gene, CDR1 corresponds to SGHTA and CDR2 to FQGNSA. The CDR3 runs 15 residues from the cysteine to the phenylalanine. The DNA shown is the 45-base CDR3, in frame from base 1. Patients with a history of autoimmune disease or receiving systemic immunosuppression were excluded from the trial. Peripheral blood for TCR sequencing was collected from all dose cohorts at baseline, on cycle 4 day 1, and on cycle 7 day 1. The samples were drawn from a first-in-human, open-label, multicenter phase I dose-escalation trial of ivuxolimab. The trial enrolled adults with locally advanced or metastatic head and neck squamous cell, hepatocellular, melanoma or renal cell carcinoma. Before TCR sequencing, CD4+ and CD8+ T cells were separately sorted from peripheral blood. Genomic DNA was isolated from the sorted cells so that the TCRbeta CDR3 region could be sequenced. TCRbeta CDR3 regions were sequenced using the immunoSEQ Assay. TCRdb re-hosts the immuneACCESS table, in-frame sequences only. Its copies lack some clones; in the studies checked, an unresolved V gene accounts for under half of them, and the cause for the rest is not known. The sample profile shows about 60,000 clones; about 89% of them were found once. Roughly 13% of the sample goes to the ten largest clones.

The TCR originated in an adult with an advanced solid tumor such as melanoma, head and neck, liver or kidney cancer. Source: CD4+ or CD8+ T cells sorted from blood, taken in a trial of the OX40 agonist ivuxolimab. The chain is encoded by TRBV7-2 joined to TRBJ2-1, with 7 central nucleotides matching TRBD2. The CDR3 is CASSLMGAGHNEQFF. The DNA is TGTGCCAGCAGCTTAATGGGAGCGGGACACAATGAGCAGTTCTTC. This CDR3, with the reference TRBV7-2 and TRBJ2-1 proteins standing in past its ends, gives the full variable domain GAGVSQSPSNKVTEKGKDVELRCDPISGHTALYWYRQSLGQGLEFLIYFQGNSAPDKSGLPSDRFSAERTGGSVSTLTIQRTQQEDSAVYLCASSLMGAGHNEQFFGPGTRLTVL.